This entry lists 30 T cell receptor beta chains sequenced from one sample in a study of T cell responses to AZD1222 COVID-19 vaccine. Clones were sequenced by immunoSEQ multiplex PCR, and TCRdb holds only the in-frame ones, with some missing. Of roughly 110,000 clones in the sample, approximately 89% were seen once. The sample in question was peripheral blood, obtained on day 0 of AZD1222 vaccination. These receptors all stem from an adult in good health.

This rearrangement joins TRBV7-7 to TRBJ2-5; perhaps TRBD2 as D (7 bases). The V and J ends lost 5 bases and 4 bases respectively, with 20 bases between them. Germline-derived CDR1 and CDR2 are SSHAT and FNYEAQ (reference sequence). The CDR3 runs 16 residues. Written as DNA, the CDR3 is TGTGCCAGCAGCATGAACGGGGGGCCCTTTGGAGAGACCCAGTACTTC. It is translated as CASSMNGGPFGETQYF.

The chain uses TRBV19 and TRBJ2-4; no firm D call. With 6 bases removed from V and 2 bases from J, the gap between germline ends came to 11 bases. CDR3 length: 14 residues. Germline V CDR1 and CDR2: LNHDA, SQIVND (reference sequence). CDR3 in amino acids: CASSLEKTKNIQYF. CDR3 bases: TGTGCCAGTAGCCTGGAGAAGACCAAAAACATTCAGTACTTC.

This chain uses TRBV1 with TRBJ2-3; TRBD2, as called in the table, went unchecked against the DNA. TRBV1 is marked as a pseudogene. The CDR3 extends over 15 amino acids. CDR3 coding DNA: TGCACCAGCAGCTGTTTGGGGACTCGCACAGATACGCAGTATTTT. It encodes CTSSCLGTRTDTQYF.

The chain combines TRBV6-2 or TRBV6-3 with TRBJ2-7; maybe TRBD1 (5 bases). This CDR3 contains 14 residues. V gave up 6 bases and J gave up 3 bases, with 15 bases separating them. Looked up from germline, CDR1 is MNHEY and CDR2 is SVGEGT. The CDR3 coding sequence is TGTGCCAGCAGCTCCTCCTACAGGAACTACGAGCAGTACTTC. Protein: CASSSSYRNYEQYF.

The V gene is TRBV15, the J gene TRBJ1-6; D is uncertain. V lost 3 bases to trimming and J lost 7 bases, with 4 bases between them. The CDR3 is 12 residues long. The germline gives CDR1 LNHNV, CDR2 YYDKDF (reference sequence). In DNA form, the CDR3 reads TGTGCCACCAGCAGGGCGAATTCACCCCTCCACTTT. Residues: CATSRANSPLHF. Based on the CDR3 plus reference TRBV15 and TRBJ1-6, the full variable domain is DAMVIQNPRYQVTQFGKPVTLSCSQTLNHNVMYWYQQKSSQAPKLLFHYYDKDFNNEADTPDNFQSRRPNTSFCFLDIRSPGLGDTAMYLCATSRANSPLHFGNGTRLTVT.

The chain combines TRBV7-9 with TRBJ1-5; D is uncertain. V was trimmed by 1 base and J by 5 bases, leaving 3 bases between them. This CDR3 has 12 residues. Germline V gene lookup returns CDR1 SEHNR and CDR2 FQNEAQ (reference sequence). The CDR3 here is CASSLGDQPQHF. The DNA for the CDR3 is TGTGCCAGCAGCTTAGGAGATCAGCCCCAGCATTTT.

The CDR3 DNA reads as TGTGCCAGTAGTATAGCGGTCAGAAACACCGGGGAGCTGTTTTTT. Protein sequence: CASSIAVRNTGELFF. The V gene is TRBV19, the J gene TRBJ2-2; no firm D call. CDR1 and CDR2 (germline): LNHDA, SQIVND (reference sequence). CDR3 length: 15 residues. V dropped 1 base and J dropped 2 bases, with 8 bases sitting between them.

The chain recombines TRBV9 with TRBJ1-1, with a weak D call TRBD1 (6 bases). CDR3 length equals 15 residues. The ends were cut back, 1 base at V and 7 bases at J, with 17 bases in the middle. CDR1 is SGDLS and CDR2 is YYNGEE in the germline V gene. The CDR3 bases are TGTGCCAGCAGCGTAACCCCGGGGGCGGATAGTGAAGCTTTCTTT. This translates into CASSVTPGADSEAFF.

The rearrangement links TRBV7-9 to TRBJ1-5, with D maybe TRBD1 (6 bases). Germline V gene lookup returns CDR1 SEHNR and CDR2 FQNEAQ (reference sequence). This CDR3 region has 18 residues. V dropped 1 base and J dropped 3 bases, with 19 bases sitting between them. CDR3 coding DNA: TGTGCCAGCAGCTTAGGTCCTCGGGGGCGACTGATCAATCAGCCCCAGCATTTT. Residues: CASSLGPRGRLINQPQHF.

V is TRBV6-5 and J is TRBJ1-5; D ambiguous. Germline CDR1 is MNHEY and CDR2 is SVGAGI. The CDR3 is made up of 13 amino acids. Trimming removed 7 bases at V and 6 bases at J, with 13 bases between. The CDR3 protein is CASTWQASQPQHF. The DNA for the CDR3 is TGTGCCAGCACGTGGCAGGCAAGTCAGCCCCAGCATTTT.

The CDR3 nucleotides are TGTGCCAGCAGTTTAGCCCAGGGCGATGGCTACACCTTC. Translated, it gives CASSLAQGDGYTF. The chain uses TRBV28 and TRBJ1-2, with a tentative D call TRBD1 (5 bases). Germline V CDR1 and CDR2: MDHEN, SYDVKM. V lost 2 bases, J lost 6 bases, and 10 bases lay in between. The CDR3 sequence is 13 residues long.

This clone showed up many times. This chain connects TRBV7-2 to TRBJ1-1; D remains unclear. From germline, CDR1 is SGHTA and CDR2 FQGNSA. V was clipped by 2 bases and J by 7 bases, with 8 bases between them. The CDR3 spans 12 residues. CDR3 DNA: TGTGCCAGCAGCTTACATTATGGTGAAGCTTTCTTT. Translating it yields CASSLHYGEAFF.

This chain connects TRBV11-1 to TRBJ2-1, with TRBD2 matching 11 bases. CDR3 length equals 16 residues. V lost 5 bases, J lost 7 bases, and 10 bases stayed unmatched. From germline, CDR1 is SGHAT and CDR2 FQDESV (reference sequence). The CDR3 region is CASSPIAGGLGNEQFF. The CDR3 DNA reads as TGTGCCAGCAGCCCTATAGCGGGGGGGCTTGGAAATGAGCAGTTCTTC.

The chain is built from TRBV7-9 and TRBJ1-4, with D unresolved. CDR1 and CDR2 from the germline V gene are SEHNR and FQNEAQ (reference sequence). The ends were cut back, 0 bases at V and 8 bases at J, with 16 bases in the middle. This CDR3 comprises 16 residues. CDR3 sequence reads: CASSLAVLGVGEKLFF. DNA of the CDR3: TGTGCCAGCAGCTTAGCTGTTCTTGGGGTCGGGGAAAAACTGTTTTTT.

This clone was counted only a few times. The chain's CDR3 is CASTAGAGGALSSGNTIYF. Written as DNA, the CDR3 is TGCGCCAGCACAGCAGGTGCAGGGGGCGCATTAAGCTCTGGAAACACCATATATTTT. The chain recombines TRBV5-1 with TRBJ1-3; 8 bases match TRBD1. V gave up 6 bases and J gave up 0 bases; unmatched junction bases: 17. The germline gives CDR1 SGHRS, CDR2 YFSETQ. This CDR3 comprises 19 residues. The full variable domain, rest sourced from reference TRBV5-1 and TRBJ1-3, is KAGVTQTPRYLIKTRGQQVTLSCSPISGHRSVSWYQQTPGQGLQFLFEYFSETQRNKGNFPGRFSGRQFSNSRSEMNVSTLELGDSALYLCASTAGAGGALSSGNTIYFGEGSWLTVV.

The CDR3 DNA sequence: TGCGCCAGCAGCCAAGCCCCTCAATACAATGAGCAGTTCTTC. Encoded protein: CASSQAPQYNEQFF. The chain is built from TRBV4-1 and TRBJ2-1; the D is unclear. V lost 1 base and J 4 bases, leaving 8 bases between the germline ends. Germline V gene lookup returns CDR1 MGHRA and CDR2 YSYEKL. The CDR3 has 14 amino acids.

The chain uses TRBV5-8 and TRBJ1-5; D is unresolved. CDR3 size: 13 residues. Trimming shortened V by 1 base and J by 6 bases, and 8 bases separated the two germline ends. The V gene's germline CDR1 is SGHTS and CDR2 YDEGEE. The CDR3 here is CASSLQEGQPQHF. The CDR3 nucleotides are TGTGCCAGCAGCTTGCAGGAGGGTCAGCCCCAGCATTTT.

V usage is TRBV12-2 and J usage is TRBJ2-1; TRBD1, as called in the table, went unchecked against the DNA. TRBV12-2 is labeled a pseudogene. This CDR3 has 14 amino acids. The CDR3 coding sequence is TGTGCAAGTCGCAACCGACAGGGGGCCAATGAGCAGTTCTTC. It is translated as CASRNRQGANEQFF.

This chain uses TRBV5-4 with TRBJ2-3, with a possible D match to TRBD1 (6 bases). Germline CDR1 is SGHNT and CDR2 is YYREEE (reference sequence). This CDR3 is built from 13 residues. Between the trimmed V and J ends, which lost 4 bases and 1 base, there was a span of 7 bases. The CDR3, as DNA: TGTGCCAGCAGCCCAGGGGGCACAGATACGCAGTATTTT. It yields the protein CASSPGGTDTQYF.

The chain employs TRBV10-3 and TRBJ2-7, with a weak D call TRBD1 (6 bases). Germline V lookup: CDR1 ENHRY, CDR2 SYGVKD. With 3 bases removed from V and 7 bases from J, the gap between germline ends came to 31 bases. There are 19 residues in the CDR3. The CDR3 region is CAISELWTEERTLSREQYF. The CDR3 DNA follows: TGTGCCATCAGTGAACTGTGGACAGAGGAACGTACGCTATCGCGGGAGCAGTACTTC.

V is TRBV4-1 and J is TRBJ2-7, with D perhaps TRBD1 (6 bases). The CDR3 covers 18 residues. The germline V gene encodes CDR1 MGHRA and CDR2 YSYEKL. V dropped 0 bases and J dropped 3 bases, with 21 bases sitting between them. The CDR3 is CASSQDPAHVRGIYEQYF. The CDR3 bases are TGCGCCAGCAGCCAAGATCCCGCCCACGTTAGGGGGATCTACGAGCAGTACTTC.

The CDR3 loop is CASSQGQGDTGELFF. The CDR3 DNA sequence: TGTGCCAGCAGCCAAGGACAGGGTGACACCGGGGAGCTGTTTTTT. The genes are TRBV3-1 (or the pseudogene TRBV3-2) and TRBJ2-2, with 7 positions matching TRBD1. After removal of 1 base from V and 3 bases from J, the junction contained 2 bases not matched to a gene. The length of the CDR3 is 15 residues. In germline, CDR1 is LGHDT, CDR2 YNNKEL (reference sequence).

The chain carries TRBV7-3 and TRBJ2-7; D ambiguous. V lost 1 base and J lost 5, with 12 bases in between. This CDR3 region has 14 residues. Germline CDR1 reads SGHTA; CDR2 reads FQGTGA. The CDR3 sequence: CASSLRGPRDEQYF. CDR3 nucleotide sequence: TGTGCCAGCAGCTTAAGAGGACCCCGGGACGAGCAGTACTTC.

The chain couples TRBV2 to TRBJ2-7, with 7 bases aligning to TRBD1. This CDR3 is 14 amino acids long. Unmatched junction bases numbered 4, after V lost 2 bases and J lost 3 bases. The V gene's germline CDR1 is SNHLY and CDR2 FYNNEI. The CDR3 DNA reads TGTGCCAGCAGTGAACCCAGGGGGATCTACGAGCAGTACTTC. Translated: CASSEPRGIYEQYF. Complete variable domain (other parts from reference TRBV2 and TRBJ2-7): EPEVTQTPSHQVTQMGQEVILRCVPISNHLYFYWYRQILGQKVEFLVSFYNNEISEKSEIFDDQFSVERPDGSNFTLKIRSTKLEDSAMYFCASSEPRGIYEQYFGPGTRLTVT.

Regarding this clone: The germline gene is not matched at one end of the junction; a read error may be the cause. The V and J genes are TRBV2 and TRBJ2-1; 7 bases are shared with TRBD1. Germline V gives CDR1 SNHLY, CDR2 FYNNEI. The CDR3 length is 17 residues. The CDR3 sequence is CARSGGVRGGLNNEQFF. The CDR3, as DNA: TGTGCCAGAAGTGGTGGTGTAAGAGGGGGCTTGAACAATGAGCAGTTCTTC.

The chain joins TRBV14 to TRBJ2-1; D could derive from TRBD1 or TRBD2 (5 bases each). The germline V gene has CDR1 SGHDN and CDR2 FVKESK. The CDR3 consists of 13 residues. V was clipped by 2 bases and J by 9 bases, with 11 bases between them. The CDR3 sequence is CASSQLRDGEQFF. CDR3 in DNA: TGTGCCAGCAGCCAATTGAGGGACGGTGAGCAGTTCTTC. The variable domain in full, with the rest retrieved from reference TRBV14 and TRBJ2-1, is EAGVTQFPSHSVIEKGQTVTLRCDPISGHDNLYWYRRVMGKEIKFLLHFVKESKQDESGMPNNRFLAERTGGTYSTLKVQPAELEDSGVYFCASSQLRDGEQFFGPGTRLTVL.

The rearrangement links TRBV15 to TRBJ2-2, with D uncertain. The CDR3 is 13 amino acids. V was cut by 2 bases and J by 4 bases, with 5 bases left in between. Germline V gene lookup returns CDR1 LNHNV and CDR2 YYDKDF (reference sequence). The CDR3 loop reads CATSRSLTGELFF. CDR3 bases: TGTGCCACCAGCAGAAGTCTCACCGGGGAGCTGTTTTTT.

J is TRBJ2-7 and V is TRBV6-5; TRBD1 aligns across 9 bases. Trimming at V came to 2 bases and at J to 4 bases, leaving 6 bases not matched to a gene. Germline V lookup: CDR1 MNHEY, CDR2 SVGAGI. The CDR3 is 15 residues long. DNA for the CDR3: TGTGCCAGCAGTTACGGGACAGGGAATGCGTACGAGCAGTACTTC. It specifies CASSYGTGNAYEQYF.

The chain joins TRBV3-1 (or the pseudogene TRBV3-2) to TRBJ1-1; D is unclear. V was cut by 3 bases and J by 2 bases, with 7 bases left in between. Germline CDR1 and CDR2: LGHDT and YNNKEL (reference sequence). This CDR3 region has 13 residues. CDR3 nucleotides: TGTGCCAGCAGCCAGATACTCAACACTGAAGCTTTCTTT. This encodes CASSQILNTEAFF.

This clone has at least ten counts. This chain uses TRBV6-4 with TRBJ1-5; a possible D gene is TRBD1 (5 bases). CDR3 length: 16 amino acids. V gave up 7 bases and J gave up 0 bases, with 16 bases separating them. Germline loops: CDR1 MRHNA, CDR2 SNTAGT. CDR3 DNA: TGTGCCAGCACCTGCCCCGGGGGGAATAGCAATCAGCCCCAGCATTTT. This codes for CASTCPGGNSNQPQHF.